This is a list of T cell receptor beta chains from one sample in a study of beta chain features in type 1 diabetes. The method was immunoSEQ multiplex PCR; TCRdb's version includes in-frame clones alone and lacks a portion of them. This table has almost 350,000 clones, 6.5% to 10% appearing once. The sample comprised central memory CD4+ T cells from blood. The receptors were sampled from a woman in her late teens or twenties in good health. Each CDR3 is given with its conserved first and last residue. The D gene is left open where the match is weak. Size is stated for part of the rows, as once, few or many counts, or as a class when the clone is expanded.

NA	TRBJ2-7	NA	13	TRBV7-2	TGTGCCAGCAGCTTAAACAGGGACTACGAGCAGTACTTC	CASSLNRDYEQYF
NA	TRBJ2-3	few	14	TRBV19	TGTGCCAGTAATTCTGGGGCCGCCACAGATACGCAGTATTTT	CASNSGAATDTQYF
TRBD1	TRBJ2-7	few	13	TRBV10-3	TGTGCCATCAGTGGGCTAACAGGGGACGAGCAGTACTTC	CAISGLTGDEQYF
NA	TRBJ2-7	NA	13	TRBV28	TGTGCCAGCATTCGGCAGGAGCCCTACGAGCAGTACTTC	CASIRQEPYEQYF
NA	TRBJ1-2	many	16	TRBV4-3	TGCGCCAGCAGCCAAGGGCGGACAGAGCCGCTCTATGGCTACACCTTC	CASSQGRTEPLYGYTF
NA	TRBJ2-1	once	13	TRBV11-3	TGTGCCAGCAGCTCAACCTTTACGGCTGAGCAGTTCTTC	CASSSTFTAEQFF
NA	TRBJ2-5	NA	14	TRBV7-2	TGTGCCAGCAGCTCGCAGGGCGGTTTTGCGGCCCAGTACTTC	CASSSQGGFAAQYF
NA	TRBJ2-1	NA	14	TRBV29-1	TGCAGCGTTCGCCCAAAGATAAGATACAATGAGCAGTTCTTC	CSVRPKIRYNEQFF
NA	TRBJ2-1	few	15	TRBV28	TGTGCCAGCACGTGGAGCTTAAGCTCCTACAATGAGCAGTTCTTC	CASTWSLSSYNEQFF
NA	TRBJ2-1	few	13	TRBV7-3	TGTGCCAGCAGTCAACTAGCTCCCCTTGAGCAGTTCTTC	CASSQLAPLEQFF
NA	TRBJ2-2	many	14	TRBV18	TGTGCCAGCTCACCACCTTCCAAGGGCGGGGAGCTGTTTTTT	CASSPPSKGGELFF
TRBD2	TRBJ2-7	NA	16	TRBV4-2	TGTGCCAGCAGCCAAGAGTGGACTAGCGGGACCTACGAGCAGTACTTC	CASSQEWTSGTYEQYF
TRBD1	TRBJ1-5	NA	17	TRBV19	TGTGCCAGTAGTTTGGGGACAGGACTAAGGAGCAATCAGCCCCAGCATTTT	CASSLGTGLRSNQPQHF
NA	TRBJ2-2	NA	15	TRBV7-9	TGTGCCAGCAGCCCAACCGGGACGTACACCGGGGAGCTGTTTTTT	CASSPTGTYTGELFF
TRBD1	TRBJ2-5	NA	17	TRBV18	TGTGCCAGCTCACCATTCGGACCCGGGACAGGAGAAGAGACCCAGTACTTC	CASSPFGPGTGEETQYF
NA	TRBJ1-1	few	16	TRBV27	TGTGCCAGCAGTTTTAGCAGGGTGGGTTCGGGCACTGAAGCTTTCTTT	CASSFSRVGSGTEAFF
NA	TRBJ2-7	few	12	TRBV29-1	TGCAGCGTTGAAGAAAACCAGGGTCAGCAGTACTTC	CSVEENQGQQYF
NA	TRBJ1-1	few	14	TRBV18	TGTGCCAGCTCACTTTACGAGACAGCTAATGAAGCTTTCTTT	CASSLYETANEAFF
NA	TRBJ2-6	NA	15	TRBV27	TGTGCCAGCAGTTTATCCAGGGTTGGGGCCAACGTCCTGACTTTC	CASSLSRVGANVLTF
NA	TRBJ2-7	NA	12	TRBV6-6	TGTGCCAGCAGGTACCCAGGGGACGAGCAGTACTTC	CASRYPGDEQYF
NA	TRBJ2-1	NA	14	TRBV15	TGTGCCACCAGCAGAGACTGGCACTACAATGAGCAGTTCTTC	CATSRDWHYNEQFF
TRBD1	TRBJ2-2	few	15	TRBV5-4	TGTGCCAGCATCGGGACAGGGCGAAACACCGGGGAGCTGTTTTTT	CASIGTGRNTGELFF
TRBD1	TRBJ1-2	NA	14	TRBV7-2	TGTGCCAGCAGCTCGGACAGGGGTGTCTATGGCTACACCTTC	CASSSDRGVYGYTF
TRBD2	TRBJ2-1	few	15	TRBV6-1	TGTGCCAGCATCCCAGTAGCGGGTCGGTACAATGAGCAGTTCTTC	CASIPVAGRYNEQFF
TRBD1	TRBJ2-3	NA	14	TRBV29-1	TGCAGCGTTACGGGACAGGGGTTTACAGATACGCAGTATTTT	CSVTGQGFTDTQYF
NA	TRBJ2-2	few	15	TRBV7-3	TGTGCCAGCAGCTCCACCGCCTCGAACACCGGGGAGCTGTTTTTT	CASSSTASNTGELFF
TRBD2	TRBJ2-1	few	13	TRBV18	TGTGCCAGCCTAGCGGGAGAGTACAATGAGCAGTTCTTC	CASLAGEYNEQFF
NA	TRBJ2-5	few	11	TRBV18	TGTGCCAGCTCACTTTCGGAGACCCAGTACTTC	CASSLSETQYF
NA	TRBJ2-3	NA	16	TRBV4-3	TGCGCCAGCAGCCGTTCCCCCGGCCGCAGCACAGATACGCAGTATTTT	CASSRSPGRSTDTQYF
NA	TRBJ2-3	many	13	TRBV7-3	TGTGCCAGCAGCGCGACTTCCACAGATACGCAGTATTTT	CASSATSTDTQYF
NA	TRBJ1-4	few	16	TRBV28	TGTGCCAGCAGTTCGCTCACGGGGGGGACTAATGAAAAACTGTTTTTT	CASSSLTGGTNEKLFF
NA	TRBJ2-1	few	13	TRBV19	TGTGCCAGTAGTATTGGCCTCCATGGTGAGCAGTTCTTC	CASSIGLHGEQFF
TRBD1	TRBJ1-1	few	16	TRBV18	TGTGCCAGCTCACAAACGTCCTTTCGGACAGGGTCGGAAGCTTTCTTT	CASSQTSFRTGSEAFF